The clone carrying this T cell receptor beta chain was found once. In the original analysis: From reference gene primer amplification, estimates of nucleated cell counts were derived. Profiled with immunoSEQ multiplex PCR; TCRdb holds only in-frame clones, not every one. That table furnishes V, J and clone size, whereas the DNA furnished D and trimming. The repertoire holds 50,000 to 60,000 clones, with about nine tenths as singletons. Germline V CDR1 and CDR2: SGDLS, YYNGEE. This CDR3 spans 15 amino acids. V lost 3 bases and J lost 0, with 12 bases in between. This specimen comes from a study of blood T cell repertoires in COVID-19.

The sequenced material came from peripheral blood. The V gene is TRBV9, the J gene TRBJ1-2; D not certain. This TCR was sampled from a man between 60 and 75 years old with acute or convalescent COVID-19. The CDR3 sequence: CASSADPTPNYGYTF. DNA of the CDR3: TGTGCCAGCAGCGCAGACCCGACACCTAACTATGGCTACACCTTC. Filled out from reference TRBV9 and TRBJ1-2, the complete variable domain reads DSGVTQTPKHLITATGQRVTLRCSPRSGDLSVYWYQQSLDQGLQFLIQYYNGEERAKGNILERFSAQQFPDLHSELNLSSLELGDSALYFCASSADPTPNYGYTFGSGTRLTVV.